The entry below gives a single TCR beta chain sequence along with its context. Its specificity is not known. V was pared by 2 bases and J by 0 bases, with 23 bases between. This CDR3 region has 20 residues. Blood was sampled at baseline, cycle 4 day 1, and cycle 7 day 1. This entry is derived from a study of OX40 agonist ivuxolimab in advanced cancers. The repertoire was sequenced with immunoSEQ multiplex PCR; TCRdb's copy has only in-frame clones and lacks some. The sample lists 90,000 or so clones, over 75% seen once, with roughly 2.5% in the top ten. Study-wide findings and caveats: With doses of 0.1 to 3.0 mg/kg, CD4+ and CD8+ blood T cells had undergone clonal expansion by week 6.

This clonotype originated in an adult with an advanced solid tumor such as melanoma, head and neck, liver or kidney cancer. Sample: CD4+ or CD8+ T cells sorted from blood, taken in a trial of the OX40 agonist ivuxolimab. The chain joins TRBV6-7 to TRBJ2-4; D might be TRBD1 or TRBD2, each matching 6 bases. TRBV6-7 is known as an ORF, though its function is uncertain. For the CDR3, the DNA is TGTGCCAGCAGTTACCCGAGGGGCAGGGGACTGGATCTAGCCAAAAACATTCAGTACTTC. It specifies CASSYPRGRGLDLAKNIQYF.